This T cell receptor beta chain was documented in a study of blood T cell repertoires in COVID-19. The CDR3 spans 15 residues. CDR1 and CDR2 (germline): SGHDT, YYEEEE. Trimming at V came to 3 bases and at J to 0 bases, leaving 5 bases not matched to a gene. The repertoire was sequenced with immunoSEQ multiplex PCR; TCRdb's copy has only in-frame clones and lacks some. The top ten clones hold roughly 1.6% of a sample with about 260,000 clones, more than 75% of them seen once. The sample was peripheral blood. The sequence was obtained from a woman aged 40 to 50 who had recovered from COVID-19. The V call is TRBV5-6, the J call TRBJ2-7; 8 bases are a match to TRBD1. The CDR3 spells CASSYTGGGSYEQYF. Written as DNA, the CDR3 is TGTGCCAGCAGCTACACAGGGGGAGGCTCCTACGAGCAGTACTTC.